This T cell receptor beta chain stems from a study of T cell responses to AZD1222 COVID-19 vaccine. General study findings and limits: The study identified only six AZD1222 recipients as seropositive at baseline. The study found vaccine-associated CD4 TCRs spanning spike, dominant at 160-218 and 743-854. The breadth and depth of Spike-specific TCRs increased once two AZD1222 doses had been given.

Germline V gives CDR1 LNHDA, CDR2 SQIVND (reference sequence). Trimming cost V 3 bases and J 6 bases, with 18 bases left between them. The CDR3 is 15 amino acids. The table came from immunoSEQ multiplex PCR; TCRdb's copy has only in-frame clones and leaves some out. The table has approximately 46,000 clones, about 90% seen once; the top ten hold about 1.1%. Pooling was applied to second doses at about 4 or about 12 weeks. With regard to this clone: Its antigen remains unidentified.

This receptor was identified in an adult who received the AZD1222 COVID-19 vaccine. The source was peripheral blood, collected 28 days after the second AZD1222 dose. The chain carries TRBV19 and TRBJ2-7, with D maybe TRBD2 (6 bases). The CDR3 region has the DNA TGTGCCAGTAGTATCTCTCCGGAGGGTGCGGGCGAGCAGTACTTC. Translation: CASSISPEGAGEQYF.